This TCR beta chain came from a study of CD8+CD57+ T cells in acquired aplastic anemia (dated by TCRdb to 2016 to 2018). About the study as a whole: A mean of approximately 3 ug of DNA, ranging from roughly 0.17 to 30 ug, was extracted from sorted CD4+ and CD8+ cells. CD8+CD57+ expansion was defined as frequency above the mean frequency observed in healthy subjects. Points the paper makes about the study in general: CD8+ Simpson's diversity did not differ significantly between patients and healthy controls (P=0.060). Although roughly 29 CD8+ CDR3 sequences were shared by patients and controls, these sequences appeared highly expressed in patients and within the immunodominant clones of patients.

TCR beta VDJ combination and CDR3 sequence profiling used genomic DNA as the template. TCR repertoire sequencing was run on an Illumina HiSeq 2000. As for the authors' bioinformatics: Repertoires were assessed using TRBV/TRBJ rearrangement plots, CDR3 size and DJ length profiles, and Simpson's diversity index. The immunodominant clone was defined as the most abundant DNA sequence in deep sequencing data. CDR3 amino acid sequences were checked for sharing between subjects and were compared against published repertoires and the VDJdb database. TCRdb reprocessed the public reads (quality trimming at Q25 with fastp, clone calling with MiXCR) and kept in-frame beta chains. Entries are consolidated by CDR3 protein sequence, retaining the most common genes and DNA. TCRdb's processing, not the authors', yielded these V and J calls. In all, the sample holds just over 450,000 distinct CDR3 sequences, and about a third of those were seen once. The ten largest clones capture under 0.95% of the sample.

This clonotype has ten or more counts. Its antigen is still unknown. No clone much larger than this one lies a single base away; base qualities are absent. The patients picked for sequencing were ones in whom flow cytometry had shown an expansion of CD8+CD57+ cells. Every patient had severe acquired aplastic anemia, diagnosed using the International Study of Aplastic Anemia and Agranulocytosis and Camitta criteria. Patients had received no therapy at the time of blood sampling. In this study, sorted CD4+ and CD8+ T cells from the blood of healthy subjects and of severe aplastic anemia patients had their TCR repertoires deep-sequenced. Patients were enrolled in the USA under clinicaltrials.gov protocols 00001620, 01623167, 00001397, 00071045, 00081523 and 00961064. Ficoll-Paque density gradient centrifugation was used to isolate peripheral blood mononuclear cells. Before DNA extraction, CD4+ and CD8+ T cells were sorted with FACS or magnetic beads.

There are 14 amino acids in the CDR3, from cysteine to phenylalanine inclusive. Only the CDR3 DNA stays, 42 bases, in frame from base 1. The CDR1 and CDR2 encoded by the germline V gene (reference sequence) are LNHDA and SQIVND. Trimming takes 10 bases from V and 7 bases from J, and the germline ends sit 20 bases apart. Specimen: sorted CD4+, CD8+, or CD8+CD57+ T cells (not recorded which) from PBMCs. The rearrangement joined TRBV19 to TRBJ1-5; a tentative D match to TRBD1 spans 5 bases. This TCR derives from a human donor with aplastic anemia. The CDR3 reads as follows: CATGSGANIQPQHF. In nucleotide form, the sequence is TGTGCCACCGGGTCCGGGGCTAATATCCAGCCCCAGCATTTT.